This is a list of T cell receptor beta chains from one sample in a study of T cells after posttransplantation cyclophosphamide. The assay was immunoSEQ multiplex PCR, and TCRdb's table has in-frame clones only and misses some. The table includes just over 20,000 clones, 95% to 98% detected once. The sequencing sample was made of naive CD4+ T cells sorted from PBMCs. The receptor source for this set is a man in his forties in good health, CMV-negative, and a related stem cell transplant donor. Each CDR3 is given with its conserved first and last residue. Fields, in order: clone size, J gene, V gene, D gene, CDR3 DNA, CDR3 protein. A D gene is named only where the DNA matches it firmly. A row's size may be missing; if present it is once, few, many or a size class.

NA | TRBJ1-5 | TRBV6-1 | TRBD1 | TGTGCCACCACGACAGGGATGGATCAGCCCCAGCATTTT | CATTTGMDQPQHF
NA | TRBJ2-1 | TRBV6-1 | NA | TGTGCCAGCAGTGAATACTTAACAGCCTCCTACAATGAGCAGTTCTTC | CASSEYLTASYNEQFF
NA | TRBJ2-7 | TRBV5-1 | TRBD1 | TGCGCCAGCAGCTACGCGGGACAGGGCTACGAGCAGTACTTC | CASSYAGQGYEQYF
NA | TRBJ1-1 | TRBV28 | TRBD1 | TGTGCCAGCAGTTTATGGTCCAGGGGGCTTATGAACACTGAAGCTTTCTTT | CASSLWSRGLMNTEAFF
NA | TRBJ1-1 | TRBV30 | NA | TGTGCCTGGAGTGTACTCAGAGGGGCTTTCTTT | CAWSVLRGAFF
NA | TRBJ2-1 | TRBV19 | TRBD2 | TGTGCCAGTAGTATAAGGCTAGCGGGAGGAGAGGAGCAGTTCTTC | CASSIRLAGGEEQFF
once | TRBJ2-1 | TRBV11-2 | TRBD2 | TGTGCCAGCAGCTCTCCCCCCCCTAGCGGGAGCCGGGGTGAGCAGTTCTTC | CASSSPPPSGSRGEQFF
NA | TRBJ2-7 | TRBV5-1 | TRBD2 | TGCGCCAGCAGCTCCAGGACTAGCGGGAGGGCCGCGGGTGAGCAGTACTTC | CASSSRTSGRAAGEQYF
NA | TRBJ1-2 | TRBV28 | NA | TGTGCCAGCAGTTATCCCCTGGAGATCTATGGCTACACCTTC | CASSYPLEIYGYTF
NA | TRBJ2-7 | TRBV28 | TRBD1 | TGTGCCAGCAGTTCCACACCGGGACAGGGTTCCTACGAGCAGTACTTC | CASSSTPGQGSYEQYF
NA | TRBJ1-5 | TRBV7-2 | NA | TGTGCCAGCAGCTTAGTGGGCCGCGATCAGCCCCAGCATTTT | CASSLVGRDQPQHF
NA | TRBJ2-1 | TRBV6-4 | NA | TGTGCCAGCAGTGTTGAGGGCGGCGATGAGCAGTTCTTC | CASSVEGGDEQFF
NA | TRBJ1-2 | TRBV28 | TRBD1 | TGTGCCAGCAGTAGCCCGCCCGGGACAGTTTCCCATGGCTACACCTTC | CASSSPPGTVSHGYTF
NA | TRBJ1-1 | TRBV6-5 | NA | TGTGCCAGCAGACTCCGGGACTCCAAAGCTTTCTTT | CASRLRDSKAFF
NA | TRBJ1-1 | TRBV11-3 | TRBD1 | TGTGCCAGCAGCCGGACAGGGGTGAGGGACACTGAAGCTTTCTTT | CASSRTGVRDTEAFF
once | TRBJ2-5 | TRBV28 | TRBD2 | TGTGCCAGCAGTTTCGGAGCGGGAGGTGGGGAGACCCAGTACTTC | CASSFGAGGGETQYF
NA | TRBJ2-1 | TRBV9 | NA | TGTGCCAGCAGCCTCCAGACTCGCATGGAGCAGTTCTTC | CASSLQTRMEQFF
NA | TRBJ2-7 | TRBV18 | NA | TGTGCCAGCTCACCGGCCGCCGACGAGCAGTACTTC | CASSPAADEQYF
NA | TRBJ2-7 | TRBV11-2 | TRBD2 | TGTGCCAGCAGCGCCGGGACTAGCTACGAGCAGTACTTC | CASSAGTSYEQYF
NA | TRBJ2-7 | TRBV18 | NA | TGTGCCAGCTCACCATCCTCGGGAAGCATTAACGAGCAGTACTTC | CASSPSSGSINEQYF
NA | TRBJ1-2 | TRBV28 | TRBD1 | TGTGCCAGCAGCCCACGTAGAGGGACAGGGGTTCAGGGCTACACCTTC | CASSPRRGTGVQGYTF
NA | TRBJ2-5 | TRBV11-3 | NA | TGTGCCAGCAGCGCGAGCGCAGCAGAGACCCAGTACTTC | CASSASAAETQYF
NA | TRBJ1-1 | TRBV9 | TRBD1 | TGTGCCAGCAGCGTCGCCGGGACAGGGCTTCTGAACACTGAAGCTTTCTTT | CASSVAGTGLLNTEAFF
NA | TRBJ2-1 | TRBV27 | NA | TGTGCCATCTCTAGGACCGCGGGTAGCTCCTACAATGAGCAGTTCTTC | CAISRTAGSSYNEQFF
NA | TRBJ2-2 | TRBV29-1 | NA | TGCAGCGGATCAATTGGACAGATGACCGGGGAGCTGTTTTTT | CSGSIGQMTGELFF
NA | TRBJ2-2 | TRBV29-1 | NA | TGCAGCGTTGTCTGGGGGGCGAACACCGGGGAGCTGTTTTTT | CSVVWGANTGELFF
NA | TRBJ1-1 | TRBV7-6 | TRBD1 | TGTGCCAGCAGCTTAGACCCCCGACAGGGATTTAATTCGGGGACTGAAGCTTTCTTT | CASSLDPRQGFNSGTEAFF
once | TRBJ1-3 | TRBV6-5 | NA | TGTGCCAGCAGTCCAGGTCGCTCTGGAAACACCATATATTTT | CASSPGRSGNTIYF
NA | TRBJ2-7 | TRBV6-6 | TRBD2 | TGTGCCAGCAGTTACTCGATAGCGGGAGCTAGCTACGAGCAGTACTTC | CASSYSIAGASYEQYF
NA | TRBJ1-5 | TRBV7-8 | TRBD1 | TGTGCCAGCAGCTTAGCGAGGACAGGGGACATACTGCCCCAGCATTTT | CASSLARTGDILPQHF
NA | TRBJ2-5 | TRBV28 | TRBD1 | TGTGCCAGCAACCCCGACAGGGGGATTCTCAAGTGGACCCAGTACTTC | CASNPDRGILKWTQYF
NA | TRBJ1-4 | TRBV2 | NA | TGTGCCAGCAGTGTACAGGGCGGCAGAGGGGAAAAACTGTTTTTT | CASSVQGGRGEKLFF
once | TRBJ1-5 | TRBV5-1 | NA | TGCGCCAGCAGCGAGACAGGTTATAGCAATCAGCCCCAGCATTTT | CASSETGYSNQPQHF
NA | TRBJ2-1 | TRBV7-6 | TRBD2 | TGTGCCAGCAGCTTAAGACCGGGACTAGCCGTCGGGTACTACAATGAGCAGTTCTTC | CASSLRPGLAVGYYNEQFF
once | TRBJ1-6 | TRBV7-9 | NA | TGTGCCAGCAGCTTAGAGGGGGTACCGTCTTCACCCCTCCACTTT | CASSLEGVPSSPLHF
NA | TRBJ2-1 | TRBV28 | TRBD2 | TGTGCCAGCACCACCGCGGGGGGCTTCTGGACTAGCGACAATGAGCAGTTCTTC | CASTTAGGFWTSDNEQFF
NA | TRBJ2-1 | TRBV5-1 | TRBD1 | TGCGCCAGCAGCTTGCGTCCAGGGGGCTCCTACAATGAGCAGTTCTTC | CASSLRPGGSYNEQFF
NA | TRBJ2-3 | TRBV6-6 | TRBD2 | TGTGCCAGCAGTTATACTAGCGGGAGGGCCACAGATACGCAGTATTTT | CASSYTSGRATDTQYF
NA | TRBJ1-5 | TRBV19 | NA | TGTGCCAGTAGTAGAGGGTACCAGCCCCAGCATTTT | CASSRGYQPQHF
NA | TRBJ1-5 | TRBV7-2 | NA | TGTGCCAGCAGACCATCAGGGGAAACGGAGCCCCAGCATTTT | CASRPSGETEPQHF
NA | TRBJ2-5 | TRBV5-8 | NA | TGTGCCAGCAGCCGGGGTGGGATCTCTCGAGGGGAGACCCAGTACTTC | CASSRGGISRGETQYF
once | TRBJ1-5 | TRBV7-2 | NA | TGTGCCAGCAGCCAGAGCGGGACTGCCCATCAGCCCCAGCATTTT | CASSQSGTAHQPQHF
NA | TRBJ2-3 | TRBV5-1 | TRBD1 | TGCGCCAGCAGCTTGGCACAGGGGAGCACAGATACGCAGTATTTT | CASSLAQGSTDTQYF
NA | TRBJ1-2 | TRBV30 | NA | TGTGCCTGGAGTGTACTTGCAGGGGTGGGCTATGGCTACACCTTC | CAWSVLAGVGYGYTF
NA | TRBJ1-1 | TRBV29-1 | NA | TGCAGCGTTGGGTCCCGCGAGAACACTGAAGCTTTCTTT | CSVGSRENTEAFF
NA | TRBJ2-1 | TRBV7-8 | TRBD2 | TGTGCCAGCAGCTTAGCGCGGTTTAGCGGGAGGTACAATGAGCAGTTCTTC | CASSLARFSGRYNEQFF
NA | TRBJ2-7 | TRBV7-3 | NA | TGTGCCAGCAGCTTATCGGGGACATGGGGGCAGTACTTC | CASSLSGTWGQYF
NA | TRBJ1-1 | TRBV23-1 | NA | TGCGCCATCATTCTTAGTAGCAGCCTGAACACTGAAGCTTTCTTT | CAIILSSSLNTEAFF
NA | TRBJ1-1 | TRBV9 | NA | TGTGCCAGCACCCCCGGGCCCGGGGAGAACACTGAAGCTTTCTTT | CASTPGPGENTEAFF
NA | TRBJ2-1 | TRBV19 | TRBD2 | TGTGCCAGTAGTACCCCGGGCGCGGGAGGGCTCAATGAGCAGTTCTTC | CASSTPGAGGLNEQFF